This paragraph reports one T cell receptor beta chain. The antigen is unknown. The length of the CDR3 is 16 residues. V lost 4 bases and J 3 bases, leaving 13 bases between the germline ends. Germline V CDR1 and CDR2: MNHEY, SVGAGI. Samples were taken several times over chemoradiotherapy. The data belong to a study of chemoradiotherapy in HPV16-positive cancers. Notes on the study in general: HPV-specific T cells were functionally defined from only a couple of HPV16-positive patients.

TCRdb's table, derived via immunoSEQ multiplex PCR, lists solely in-frame clones and lacks some. The sample holds about 35,000 clones, approximately 92% seen once. J is TRBJ2-6 and V is TRBV6-5; D not resolved. The specimen comprised blood, sampled from a patient who underwent chemoradiotherapy. This TCR was recovered from a human donor with HPV-associated anogenital cancer. CDR3 region: CASSSTRISGANVLTF. CDR3 DNA: TGTGCCAGCAGTTCGACAAGGATCAGTGGGGCCAACGTCCTGACTTTC.